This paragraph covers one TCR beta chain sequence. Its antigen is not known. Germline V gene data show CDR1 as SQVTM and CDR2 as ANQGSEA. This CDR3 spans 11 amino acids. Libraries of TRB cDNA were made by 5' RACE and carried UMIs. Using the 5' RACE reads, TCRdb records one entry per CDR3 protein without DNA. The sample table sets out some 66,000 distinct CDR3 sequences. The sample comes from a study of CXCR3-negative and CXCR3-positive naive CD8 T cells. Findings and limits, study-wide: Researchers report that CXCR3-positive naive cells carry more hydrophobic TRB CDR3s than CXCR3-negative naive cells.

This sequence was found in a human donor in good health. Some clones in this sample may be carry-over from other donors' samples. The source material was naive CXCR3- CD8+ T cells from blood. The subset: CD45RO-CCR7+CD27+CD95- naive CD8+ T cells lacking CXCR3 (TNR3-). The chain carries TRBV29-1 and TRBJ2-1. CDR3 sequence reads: CSVLGFNEQFF.